This T cell receptor beta chain was captured in a study of cytomegalovirus exposure and HLA in healthy donors. At the level of the study: Findings of an earlier analysis included 110 million or so unique TCR beta sequences from some 200 million T cells. Findings and limits, study-wide: It was reported that the classifier diagnosed cytomegalovirus status with high specificity and sensitivity in both the original and validation cohorts.

The CDR3 covers 15 residues. Germline V lookup: CDR1 KGHSH, CDR2 LQKENI. After removal of 3 bases from V and 6 bases from J, the junction contained 10 bases not matched to a gene. It was with 60 Vbeta and 13 Jbeta primers that the PCR ran. The method was immunoSEQ multiplex PCR; TCRdb's version includes in-frame clones alone and lacks a portion of them. The sample records under 250,000 clones, around 73% being singletons. Regarding this clone: The antigen remains unidentified.

This clonotype was obtained from a male donor in good health and CMV-seronegative. The source material was PBMCs. This chain uses TRBV18 with TRBJ2-7; 8 bases map to TRBD1. CDR3 in DNA: TGTGCCAGCTCACCGAGGGACAGGAGGAGCTTCGAGCAGTACTTC. This gives the protein CASSPRDRRSFEQYF.